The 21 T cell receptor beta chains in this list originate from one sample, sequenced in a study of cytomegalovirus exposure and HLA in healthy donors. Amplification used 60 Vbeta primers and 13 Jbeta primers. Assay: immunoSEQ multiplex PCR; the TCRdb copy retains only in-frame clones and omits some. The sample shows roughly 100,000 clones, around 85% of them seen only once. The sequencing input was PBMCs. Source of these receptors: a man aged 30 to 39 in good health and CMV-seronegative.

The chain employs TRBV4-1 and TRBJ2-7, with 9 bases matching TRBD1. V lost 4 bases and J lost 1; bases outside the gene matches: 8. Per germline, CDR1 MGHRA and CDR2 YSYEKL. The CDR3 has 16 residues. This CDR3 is CASSRTGTGLSYEQYF. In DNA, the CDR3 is TGCGCCAGCAGCCGAACCGGGACAGGGCTTTCCTACGAGCAGTACTTC.

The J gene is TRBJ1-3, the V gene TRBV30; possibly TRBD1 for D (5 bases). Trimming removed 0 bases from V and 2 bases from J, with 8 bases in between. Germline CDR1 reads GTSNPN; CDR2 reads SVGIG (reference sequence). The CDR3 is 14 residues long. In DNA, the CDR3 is TGTGCCTGGAGTGTAACGGGGGCTGGAAACACCATATATTTT. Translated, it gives CAWSVTGAGNTIYF.

This chain's CDR3 is CASRSTGTNTEAFF. The DNA for the CDR3 is TGTGCCAGCAGATCAACAGGGACCAACACTGAAGCTTTCTTT. The chain employs TRBV28 and TRBJ1-1, with D maybe TRBD1 (6 bases). Trimming pared 6 bases from V and 2 bases from J, leaving 13 bases between. CDR1 is MDHEN, CDR2 SYDVKM, per germline. The CDR3 totals 14 residues.

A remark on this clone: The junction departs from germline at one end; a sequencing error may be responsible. The CDR3 DNA reads TGTGTCTGGAGTGTACTTACAGGAATTAACTATGGCTACACCTTC. It encodes CVWSVLTGINYGYTF. The rearrangement joins TRBV30 to TRBJ1-2; possible D gene TRBD1, 5 bases. Germline V gene sequence: CDR1 GTSNPN, CDR2 SVGIG (reference sequence). The CDR3 is made up of 15 amino acids.

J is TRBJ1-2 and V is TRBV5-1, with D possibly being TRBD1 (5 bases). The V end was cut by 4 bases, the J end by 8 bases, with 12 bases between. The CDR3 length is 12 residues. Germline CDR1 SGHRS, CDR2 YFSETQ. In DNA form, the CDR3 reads TGCGCCAGCAGCGAACAGGCTGGGGGCTACACCTTC. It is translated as CASSEQAGGYTF.

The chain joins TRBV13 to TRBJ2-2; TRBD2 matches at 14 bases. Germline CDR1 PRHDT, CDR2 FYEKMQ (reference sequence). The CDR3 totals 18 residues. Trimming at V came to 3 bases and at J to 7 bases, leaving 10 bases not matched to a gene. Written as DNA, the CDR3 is TGTGCCAGCAGCTTGACCAGACTAGCGGGAGGGCTAGGCGGGGAGCTGTTTTTT. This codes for CASSLTRLAGGLGGELFF.

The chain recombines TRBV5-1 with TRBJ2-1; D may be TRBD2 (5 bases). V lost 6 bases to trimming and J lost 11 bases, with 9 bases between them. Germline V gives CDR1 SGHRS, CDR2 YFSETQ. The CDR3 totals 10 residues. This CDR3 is CASTRDQQFF. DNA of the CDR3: TGCGCCAGCACCCGGGATCAGCAGTTCTTC. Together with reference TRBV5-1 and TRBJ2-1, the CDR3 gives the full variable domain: KAGVTQTPRYLIKTRGQQVTLSCSPISGHRSVSWYQQTPGQGLQFLFEYFSETQRNKGNFPGRFSGRQFSNSRSEMNVSTLELGDSALYLCASTRDQQFFGPGTRLTVL.

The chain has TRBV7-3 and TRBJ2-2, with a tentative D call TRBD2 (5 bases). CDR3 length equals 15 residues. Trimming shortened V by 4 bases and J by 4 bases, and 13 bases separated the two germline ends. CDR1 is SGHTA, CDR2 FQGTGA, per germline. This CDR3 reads CASSSEALGTGELFF. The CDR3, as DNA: TGTGCCAGCAGCTCGGAGGCACTTGGCACCGGGGAGCTGTTTTTT.

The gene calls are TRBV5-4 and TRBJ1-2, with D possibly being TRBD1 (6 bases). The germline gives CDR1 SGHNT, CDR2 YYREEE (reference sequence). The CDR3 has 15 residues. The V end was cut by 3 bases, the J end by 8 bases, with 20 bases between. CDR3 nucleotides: TGTGCCAGCAGCTCCCCCCTACAGGGAAGCTACGGCTACACCTTC. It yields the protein CASSSPLQGSYGYTF.

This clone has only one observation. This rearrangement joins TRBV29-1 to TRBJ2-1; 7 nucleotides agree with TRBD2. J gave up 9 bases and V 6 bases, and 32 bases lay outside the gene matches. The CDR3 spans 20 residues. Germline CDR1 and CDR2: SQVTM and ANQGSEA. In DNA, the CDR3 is TGCAGCGTCGCCCTGAGGCGGCGGGGACTATTAGCGGGCCCGAGAGGTGAGCAGTTCTTC. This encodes CSVALRRRGLLAGPRGEQFF.

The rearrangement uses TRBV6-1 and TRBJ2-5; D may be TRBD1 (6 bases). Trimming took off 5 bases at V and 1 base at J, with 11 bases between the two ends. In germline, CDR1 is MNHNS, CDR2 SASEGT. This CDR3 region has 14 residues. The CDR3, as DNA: TGTGCCAGCAGTATGTCAGGGGTCCAAGAGACCCAGTACTTC. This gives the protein CASSMSGVQETQYF.

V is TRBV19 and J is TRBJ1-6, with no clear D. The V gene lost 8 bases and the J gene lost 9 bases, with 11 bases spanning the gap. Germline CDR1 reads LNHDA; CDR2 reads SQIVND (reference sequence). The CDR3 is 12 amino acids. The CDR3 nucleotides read TGTGCCAGTCGGGAGGTCGGTTCACCCCTCCACTTT. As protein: CASREVGSPLHF.

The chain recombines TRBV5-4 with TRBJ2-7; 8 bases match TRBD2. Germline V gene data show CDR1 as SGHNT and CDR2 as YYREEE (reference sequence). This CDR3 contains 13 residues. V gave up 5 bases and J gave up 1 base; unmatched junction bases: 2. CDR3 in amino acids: CASRPGGSYEQYF. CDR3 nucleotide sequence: TGTGCCAGCAGACCGGGGGGGTCCTACGAGCAGTACTTC.

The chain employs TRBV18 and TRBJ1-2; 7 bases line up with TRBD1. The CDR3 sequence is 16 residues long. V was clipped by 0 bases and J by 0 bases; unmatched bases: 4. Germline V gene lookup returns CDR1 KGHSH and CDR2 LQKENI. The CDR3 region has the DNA TGTGCCAGCTCACCACCTAAGACAGGGTCTAACTATGGCTACACCTTC. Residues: CASSPPKTGSNYGYTF.

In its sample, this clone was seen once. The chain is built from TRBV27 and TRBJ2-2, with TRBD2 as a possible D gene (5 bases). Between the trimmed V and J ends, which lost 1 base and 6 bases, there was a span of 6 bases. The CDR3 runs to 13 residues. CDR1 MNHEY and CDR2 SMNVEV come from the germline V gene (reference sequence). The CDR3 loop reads CASSLYGAGELFF. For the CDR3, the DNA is TGTGCCAGCAGTTTATACGGGGCCGGGGAGCTGTTTTTT.

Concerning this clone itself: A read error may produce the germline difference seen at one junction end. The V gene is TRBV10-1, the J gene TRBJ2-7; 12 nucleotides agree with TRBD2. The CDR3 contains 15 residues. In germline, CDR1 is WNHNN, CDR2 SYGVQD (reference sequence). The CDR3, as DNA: TGCGCCCGCAGACTAGCGGGAGTCGGGATCTACGAGCAGTACTTC. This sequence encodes CARRLAGVGIYEQYF.

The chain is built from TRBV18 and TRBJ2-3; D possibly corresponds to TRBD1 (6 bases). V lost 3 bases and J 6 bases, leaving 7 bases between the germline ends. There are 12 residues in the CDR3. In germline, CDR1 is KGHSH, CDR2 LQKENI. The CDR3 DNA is TGTGCCAGCTCACCGGGGGCTGATACGCAGTATTTT. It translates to CASSPGADTQYF.

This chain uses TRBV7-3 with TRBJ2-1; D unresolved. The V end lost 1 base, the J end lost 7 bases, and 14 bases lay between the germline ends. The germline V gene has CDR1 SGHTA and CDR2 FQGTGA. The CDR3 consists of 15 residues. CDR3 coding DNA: TGTGCCAGCAGCTTAAAGAAGGCAGGCAGAAATGAGCAGTTCTTC. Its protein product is CASSLKKAGRNEQFF.

For the CDR3, the DNA is TGTGCCAGCACTCTGGACAGAAACACTGAAGCTTTCTTT. This codes for CASTLDRNTEAFF. The chain couples TRBV2 to TRBJ1-1; D might be TRBD1 (6 bases). Germline lookup yields CDR1 SNHLY and CDR2 FYNNEI. The germline V and J ends were trimmed by 7 bases and 2 bases, with 11 bases remaining between them. The CDR3 covers 13 residues.

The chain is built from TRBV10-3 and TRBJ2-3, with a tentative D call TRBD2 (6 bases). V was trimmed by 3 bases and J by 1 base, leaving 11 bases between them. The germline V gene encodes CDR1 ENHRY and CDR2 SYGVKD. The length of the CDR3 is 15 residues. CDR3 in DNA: TGTGCCATCAGTGAATACGGGAGCGGCACAGATACGCAGTATTTT. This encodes CAISEYGSGTDTQYF.

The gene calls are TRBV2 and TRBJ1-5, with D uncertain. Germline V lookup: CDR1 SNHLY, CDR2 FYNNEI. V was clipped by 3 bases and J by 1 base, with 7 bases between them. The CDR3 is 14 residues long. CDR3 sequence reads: CASSDARSNQPQHF. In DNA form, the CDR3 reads TGTGCCAGCAGTGACGCCAGAAGCAATCAGCCCCAGCATTTT.